Sequencing of this T cell receptor (beta chain) was carried out in a study of shared clonotypes between healthy human individuals. General study findings and limits: Blood was the sole source, and tissue repertoires probably differ. Donor clonotype sharing was expected to depend on sequencing depth. Shared clonotypes across all four donors exceeded non-shared ones in generation probability.

Replicate PCRs from sorted subsets contained 200 ng DNA, which is 29,000 or so T cell genomes. Profiled with immunoSEQ multiplex PCR; TCRdb holds only in-frame clones, not every one. This sample has hundreds of thousands of clones, with roughly 95% found just once. Concerning this clone itself: Antigen specificity is unknown.

The CDR3 has 15 amino acids. V gave up 6 bases and J gave up 8 bases, with 20 bases separating them. Per the germline V gene, CDR1 is MDHEN and CDR2 is SYDVKM. Naivety among CD8 cells was defined by CD45RO negativity and positive CCR7 selection, thereby excluding terminally differentiated effector memory CD45RA+ cells. The V gene is TRBV28, the J gene TRBJ2-1; a possible D gene is TRBD1 (5 bases). Sequenced sample: naive CD8+ T cells sorted from blood. This TCR came from a woman aged 25-40 years in good health. The CDR3 DNA reads as TGTGCCAGCAGGAAGACAGTACGTCTGGTAGATGAGCAGTTCTTC. Protein sequence: CASRKTVRLVDEQFF.